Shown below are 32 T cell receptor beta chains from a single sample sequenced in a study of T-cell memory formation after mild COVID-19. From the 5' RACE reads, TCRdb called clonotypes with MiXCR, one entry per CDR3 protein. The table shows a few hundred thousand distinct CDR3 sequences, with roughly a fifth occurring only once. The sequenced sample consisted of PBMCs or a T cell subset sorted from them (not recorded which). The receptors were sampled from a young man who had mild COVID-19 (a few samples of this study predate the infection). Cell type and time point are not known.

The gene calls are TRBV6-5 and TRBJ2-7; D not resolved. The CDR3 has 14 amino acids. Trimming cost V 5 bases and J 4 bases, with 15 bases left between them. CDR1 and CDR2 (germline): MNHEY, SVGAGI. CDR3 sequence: CASSLGQNNYEQYF. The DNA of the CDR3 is TGTGCCAGCAGTCTAGGGCAGAATAATTACGAGCAGTACTTC.

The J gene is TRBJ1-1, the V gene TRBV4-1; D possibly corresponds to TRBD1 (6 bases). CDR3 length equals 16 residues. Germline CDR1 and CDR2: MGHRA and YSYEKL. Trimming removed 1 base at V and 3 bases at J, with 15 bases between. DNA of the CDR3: TGCGCCAGCAGCCAAGTGGGGGGTGGGGGCGACACTGAAGCTTTCTTT. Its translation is CASSQVGGGGDTEAFF.

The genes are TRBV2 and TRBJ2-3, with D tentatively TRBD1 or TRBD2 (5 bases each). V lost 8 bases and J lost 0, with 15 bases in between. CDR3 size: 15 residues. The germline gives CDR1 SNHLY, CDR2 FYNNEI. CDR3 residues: CASVRGQTSTDTQYF. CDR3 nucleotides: TGTGCCAGCGTGAGGGGCCAGACTAGCACAGATACGCAGTATTTT.

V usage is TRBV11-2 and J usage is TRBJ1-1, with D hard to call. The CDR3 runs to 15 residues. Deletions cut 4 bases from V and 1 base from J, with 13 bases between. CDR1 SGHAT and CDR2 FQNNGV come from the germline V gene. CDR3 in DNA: TGTGCCAGCAGCTCAGGAATAGGGTGGAACACTGAAGCTTTCTTT. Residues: CASSSGIGWNTEAFF.

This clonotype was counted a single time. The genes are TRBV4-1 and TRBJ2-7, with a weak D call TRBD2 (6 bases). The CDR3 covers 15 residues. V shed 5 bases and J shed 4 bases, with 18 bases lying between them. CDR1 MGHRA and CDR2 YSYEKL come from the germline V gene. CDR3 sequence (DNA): TGCGCCAGCAGCGCAGGCCGGGACGGGAGATACGAGCAGTACTTC. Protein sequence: CASSAGRDGRYEQYF.

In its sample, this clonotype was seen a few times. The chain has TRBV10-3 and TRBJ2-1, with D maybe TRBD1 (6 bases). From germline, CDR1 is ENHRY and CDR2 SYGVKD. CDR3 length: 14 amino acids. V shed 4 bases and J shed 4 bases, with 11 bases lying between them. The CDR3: CAISVAGVYNEQFF. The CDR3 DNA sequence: TGTGCCATCAGTGTGGCAGGGGTTTACAATGAGCAGTTCTTC.

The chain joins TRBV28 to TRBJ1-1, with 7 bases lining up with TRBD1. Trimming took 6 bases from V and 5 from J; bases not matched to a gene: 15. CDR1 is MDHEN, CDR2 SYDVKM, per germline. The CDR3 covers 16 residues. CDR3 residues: CASRIILAGGLTEAFF. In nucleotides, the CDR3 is TGTGCCAGCAGAATAATCCTCGCAGGGGGGTTAACTGAAGCTTTCTTT.

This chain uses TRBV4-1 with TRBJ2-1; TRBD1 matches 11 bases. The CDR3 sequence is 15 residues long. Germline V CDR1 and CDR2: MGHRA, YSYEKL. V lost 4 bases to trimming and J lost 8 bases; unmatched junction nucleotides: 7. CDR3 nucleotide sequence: TGCGCCAGCAGCCTCCACGGGACAGGGGGAGATGAGCAGTTCTTC. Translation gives CASSLHGTGGDEQFF.

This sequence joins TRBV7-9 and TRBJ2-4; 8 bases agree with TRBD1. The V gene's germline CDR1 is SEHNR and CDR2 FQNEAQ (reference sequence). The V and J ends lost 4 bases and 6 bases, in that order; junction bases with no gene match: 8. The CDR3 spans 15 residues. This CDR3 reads CASSWDQGAGNIQYF. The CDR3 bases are TGTGCCAGCAGCTGGGACCAGGGGGCGGGAAACATTCAGTACTTC. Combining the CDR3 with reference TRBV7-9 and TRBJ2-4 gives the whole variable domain DTGVSQNPRHKITKRGQNVTFRCDPISEHNRLYWYRQTLGQGPEFLTYFQNEAQLEKSRLLSDRFSAERPKGSFSTLEIQRTEQGDSAMYLCASSWDQGAGNIQYFGAGTRLSVL.

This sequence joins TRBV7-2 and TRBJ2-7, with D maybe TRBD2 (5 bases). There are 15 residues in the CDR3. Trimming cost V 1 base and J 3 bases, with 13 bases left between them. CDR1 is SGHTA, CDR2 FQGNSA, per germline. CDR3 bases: TGTGCCAGCAGCTTAGGTGGCGGGCTCCGCTACGAGCAGTACGTC. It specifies CASSLGGGLRYEQYV.

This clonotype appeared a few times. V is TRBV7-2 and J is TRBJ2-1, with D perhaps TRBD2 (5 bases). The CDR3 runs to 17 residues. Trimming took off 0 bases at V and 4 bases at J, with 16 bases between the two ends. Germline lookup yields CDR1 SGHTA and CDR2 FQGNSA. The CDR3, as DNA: TGTGCCAGCAGCTTAGCTTACGGGGTACTACAATACAATGAGCAGTTCTTC. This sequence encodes CASSLAYGVLQYNEQFF.

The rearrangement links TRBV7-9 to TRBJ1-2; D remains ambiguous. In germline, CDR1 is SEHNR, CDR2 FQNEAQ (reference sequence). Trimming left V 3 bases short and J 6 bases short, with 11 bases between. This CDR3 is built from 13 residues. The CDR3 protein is CASSFSERDGYTF. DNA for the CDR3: TGTGCCAGCAGCTTCTCCGAACGGGATGGCTACACCTTC.

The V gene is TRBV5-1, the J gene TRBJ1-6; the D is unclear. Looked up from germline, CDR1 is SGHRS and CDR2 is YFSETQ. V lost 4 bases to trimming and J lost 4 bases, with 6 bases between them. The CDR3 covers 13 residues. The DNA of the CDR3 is TGCGCCAGCAGCCTACATTATAATTCACCCCTCCACTTT. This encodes CASSLHYNSPLHF.

DNA of the CDR3: TGTGCCAGCAGTTCGGGCTGGTTCTTTTTCTTC. It specifies CASSSGWFFFF. This chain uses TRBV28 with TRBJ2-1; D is unresolved. The CDR3 sequence is 11 residues long. CDR1 and CDR2 (germline): MDHEN, SYDVKM. Trimming removed 4 bases at V and 16 bases at J, with 14 bases between.

CDR3 sequence: CASSPILVPTDTQYF. CDR3 coding DNA: TGTGCCAGCAGTCCGATACTGGTCCCCACAGATACGCAGTATTTT. The chain recombines TRBV7-9 with TRBJ2-3; D gene uncertain. The CDR3 totals 15 residues. The germline V gene encodes CDR1 SEHNR and CDR2 FQNEAQ (reference sequence). V dropped 6 bases and J dropped 2 bases, with 15 bases sitting between them.

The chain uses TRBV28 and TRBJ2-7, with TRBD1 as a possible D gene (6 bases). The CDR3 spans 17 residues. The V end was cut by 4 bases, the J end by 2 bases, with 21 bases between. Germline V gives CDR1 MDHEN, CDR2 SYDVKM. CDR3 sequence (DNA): TGTGCCAGCAGTTCCCAGTCCGGGACAATATCCCCCTACGAGCAGTACGTC. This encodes CASSSQSGTISPYEQYV.

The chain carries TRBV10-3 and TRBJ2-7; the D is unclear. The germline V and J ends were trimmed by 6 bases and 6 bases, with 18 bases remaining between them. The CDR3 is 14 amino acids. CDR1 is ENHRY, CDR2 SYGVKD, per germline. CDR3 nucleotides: TGTGCCATCAGCCCCGTACGGGTGGGTGCCGAGCAGTACTTC. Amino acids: CAISPVRVGAEQYF.

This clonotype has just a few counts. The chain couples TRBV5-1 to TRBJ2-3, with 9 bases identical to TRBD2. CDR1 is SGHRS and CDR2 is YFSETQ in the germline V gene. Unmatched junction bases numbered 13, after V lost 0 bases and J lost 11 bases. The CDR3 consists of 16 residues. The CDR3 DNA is TGCGCCAGCAGCTTGGGTGTCCTAGCGGGGACCTTAAAGCAGTATTTT. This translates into CASSLGVLAGTLKQYF.

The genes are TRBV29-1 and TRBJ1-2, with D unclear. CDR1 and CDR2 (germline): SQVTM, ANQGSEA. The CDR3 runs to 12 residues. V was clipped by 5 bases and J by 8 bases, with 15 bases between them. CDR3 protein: CSVRLNQRGYTF. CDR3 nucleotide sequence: TGCAGCGTTCGACTCAACCAGAGGGGCTACACCTTC.

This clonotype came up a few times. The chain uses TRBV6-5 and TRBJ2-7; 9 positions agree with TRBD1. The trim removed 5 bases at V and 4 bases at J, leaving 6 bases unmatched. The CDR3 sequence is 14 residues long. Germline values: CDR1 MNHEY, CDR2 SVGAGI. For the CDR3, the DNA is TGTGCCAGCAGTGCCGGGACAGGGAGGTACGAGCAGTACTTC. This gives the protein CASSAGTGRYEQYF.

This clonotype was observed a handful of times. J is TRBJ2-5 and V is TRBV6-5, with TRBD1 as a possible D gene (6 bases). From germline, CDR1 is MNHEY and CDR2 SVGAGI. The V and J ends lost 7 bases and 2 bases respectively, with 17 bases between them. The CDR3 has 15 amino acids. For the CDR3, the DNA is TGTGCCAGCACCCCAGGGGTTCGGGGACAAGAGACCCAGTACTTC. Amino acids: CASTPGVRGQETQYF.

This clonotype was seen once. As DNA, the CDR3 is TGTGCCAGCAGGCAAGGGGGACAGAGCCCCAATGAGCAGTTCTTC. It codes for CASRQGGQSPNEQFF. V gene TRBV6-2 or TRBV6-3 combines with J gene TRBJ2-1; 7 bases align to TRBD1. In germline, CDR1 is MNHEY, CDR2 SVGEGT. The V gene end was trimmed by 6 bases and the J gene end by 6 bases; junction bases not matched to a gene: 11. The CDR3 is 15 amino acids.

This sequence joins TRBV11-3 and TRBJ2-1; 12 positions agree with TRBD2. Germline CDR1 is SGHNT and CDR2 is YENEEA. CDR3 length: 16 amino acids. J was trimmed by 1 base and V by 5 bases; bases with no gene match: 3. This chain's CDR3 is CASSRGTSGSYNEQFF. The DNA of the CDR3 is TGTGCCAGCAGCCGTGGGACTAGCGGGTCCTACAATGAGCAGTTCTTC.

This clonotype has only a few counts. The CDR3 protein is CSVEGSAADTQYF. CDR3 bases: TGCAGCGTTGAAGGATCAGCGGCGGATACGCAGTATTTT. The rearrangement links TRBV29-1 to TRBJ2-3; D is possibly TRBD2 (5 bases). Per the germline V gene, CDR1 is SQVTM and CDR2 is ANQGSEA. CDR3 length: 13 amino acids. V lost 1 base and J 6 bases, leaving 11 bases between the germline ends.

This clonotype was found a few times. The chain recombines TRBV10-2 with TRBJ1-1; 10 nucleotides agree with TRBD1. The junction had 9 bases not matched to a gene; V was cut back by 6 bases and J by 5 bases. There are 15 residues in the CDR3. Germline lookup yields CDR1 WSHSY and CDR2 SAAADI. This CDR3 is CASRERQGALTEAFF. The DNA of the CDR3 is TGCGCCAGCAGGGAGAGACAGGGGGCACTAACTGAAGCTTTCTTT.

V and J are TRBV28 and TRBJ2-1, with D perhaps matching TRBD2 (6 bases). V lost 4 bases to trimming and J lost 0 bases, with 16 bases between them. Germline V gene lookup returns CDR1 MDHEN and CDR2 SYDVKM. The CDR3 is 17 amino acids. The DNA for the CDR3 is TGTGCCAGCAGTTCCCTCGCGGCGGGGAGCTCCTACAATGAGCAGTTCTTC. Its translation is CASSSLAAGSSYNEQFF.

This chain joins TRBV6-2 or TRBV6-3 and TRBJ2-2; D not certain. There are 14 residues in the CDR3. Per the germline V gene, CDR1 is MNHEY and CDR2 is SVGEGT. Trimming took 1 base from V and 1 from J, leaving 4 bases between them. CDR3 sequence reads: CASSYWQNTGELFF. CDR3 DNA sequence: TGTGCCAGCAGTTACTGGCAGAACACCGGGGAGCTGTTTTTT.

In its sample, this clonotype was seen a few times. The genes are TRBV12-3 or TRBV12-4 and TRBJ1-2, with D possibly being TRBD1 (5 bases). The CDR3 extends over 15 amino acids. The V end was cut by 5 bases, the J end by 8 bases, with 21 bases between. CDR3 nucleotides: TGTGCCAGCAGTCTTCACTTGGGCCCGAGGGGAGGCTACACCTTC. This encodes CASSLHLGPRGGYTF.

The CDR3 reads CASSLGRDSRPQHF. The CDR3 DNA reads as TGTGCCAGCAGTTTAGGAAGGGACTCTAGGCCCCAGCATTTT. The rearrangement joins TRBV28 to TRBJ1-5; D is perhaps TRBD1 (5 bases). CDR1 is MDHEN and CDR2 is SYDVKM in the germline V gene. Trimming left V 2 bases short and J 9 bases short, with 14 bases between. The CDR3 spans 14 residues. Full variable domain (outside the CDR3, taken from reference TRBV28 and TRBJ1-5): DVKVTQSSRYLVKRTGEKVFLECVQDMDHENMFWYRQDPGLGLRLIYFSYDVKMKEKGDIPEGYSVSREKKERFSLILESASTNQTSMYLCASSLGRDSRPQHFGDGTRLSIL.

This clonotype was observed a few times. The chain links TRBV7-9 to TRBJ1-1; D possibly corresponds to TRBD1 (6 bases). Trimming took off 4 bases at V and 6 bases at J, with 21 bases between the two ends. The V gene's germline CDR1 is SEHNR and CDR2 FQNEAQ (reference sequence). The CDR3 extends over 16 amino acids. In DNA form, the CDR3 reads TGTGCCAGCAGCTCCTGGGGTCGGGCAGGGGTGGCTGAAGCTTTCTTT. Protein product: CASSSWGRAGVAEAFF.

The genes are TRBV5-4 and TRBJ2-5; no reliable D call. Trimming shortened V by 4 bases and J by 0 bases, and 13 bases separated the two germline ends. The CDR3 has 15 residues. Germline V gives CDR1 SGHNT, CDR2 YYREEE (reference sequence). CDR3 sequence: CASSERWGYQETQYF. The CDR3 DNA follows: TGTGCCAGCAGCGAACGATGGGGTTACCAAGAGACCCAGTACTTC.

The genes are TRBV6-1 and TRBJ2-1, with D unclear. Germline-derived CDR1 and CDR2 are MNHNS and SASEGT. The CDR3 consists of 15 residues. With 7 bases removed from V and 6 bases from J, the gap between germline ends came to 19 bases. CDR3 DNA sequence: TGTGCCAGCAAGGACCCCACAGTTCTCGCCAATGAGCAGTTCTTC. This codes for CASKDPTVLANEQFF.